Below, one TCR beta chain is given with its context. Its antigen remains unknown. Specified time point: baseline pretreatment blood. The treatment denotes: 15 Gy SBRT to primary tumor, nephrectomy 4 weeks later. The germline V gene encodes CDR1 MNHEY and CDR2 SMNVEV (reference sequence). V was pared by 2 bases and J by 5 bases, with 13 bases between. The CDR3 length is 14 residues. These data are taken from a study of radiation and T cells in renal cell carcinoma. Sequenced by immunoSEQ multiplex PCR; TCRdb stores in-frame clones only, minus some. The sample carries approximately 22,000 clones, approximately 80% recorded once. Study conclusions and caveats: Top tumor clonotypes rose in blood 2 weeks post-radiation, then contracted.

Sequences were derived from blood, sampled from a patient whose treatment included radiotherapy and nephrectomy. This TCR was recovered from a man between 60 and 75 years old with renal cell carcinoma. This chain joins TRBV27 and TRBJ2-7; D perhaps matches TRBD2 (5 bases). The CDR3 here is CASSLGGSYNEQYF. CDR3 bases: TGTGCCAGCAGTTTAGGTGGGAGTTACAACGAGCAGTACTTC.